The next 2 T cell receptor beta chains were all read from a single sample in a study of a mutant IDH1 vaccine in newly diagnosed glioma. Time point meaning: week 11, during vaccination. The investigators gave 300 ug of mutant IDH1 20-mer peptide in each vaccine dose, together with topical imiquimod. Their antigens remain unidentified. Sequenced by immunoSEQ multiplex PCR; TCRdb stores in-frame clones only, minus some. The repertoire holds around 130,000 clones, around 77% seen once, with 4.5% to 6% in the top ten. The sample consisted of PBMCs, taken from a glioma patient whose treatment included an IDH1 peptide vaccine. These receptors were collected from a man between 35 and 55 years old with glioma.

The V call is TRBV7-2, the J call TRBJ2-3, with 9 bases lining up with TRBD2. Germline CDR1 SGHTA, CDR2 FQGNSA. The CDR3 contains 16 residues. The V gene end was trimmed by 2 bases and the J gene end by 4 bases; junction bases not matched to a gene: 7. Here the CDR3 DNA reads TGTGCCAGCAGCTTAAGAGGCGGGAGGGGCCCAGATACGCAGTATTTT. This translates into CASSLRGGRGPDTQYF.

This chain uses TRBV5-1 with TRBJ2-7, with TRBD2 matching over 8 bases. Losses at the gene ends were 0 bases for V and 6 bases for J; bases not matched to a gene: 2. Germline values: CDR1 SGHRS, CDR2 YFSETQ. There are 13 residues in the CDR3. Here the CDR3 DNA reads TGCGCCAGCAGCTTGGGCGGGGGGCGCGAGCAGTACTTC. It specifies CASSLGGGREQYF.